The present TCR beta chain was sequenced within a study of vaccination effects on CD4 cells after COVID-19. Produced via immunoSEQ multiplex PCR; TCRdb's table is partial and in-frame only. The table shows approximately 40,000 clones, with around 76% occurring only once. In the case of this clone: Antigen unknown.

CDR1 is SGHDT, CDR2 YYEEEE, per germline. This CDR3 contains 13 residues. V lost 4 bases, J lost 15 bases, and 9 bases stayed unmatched. Study results and caveats: Late post-vaccination, clones induced by infection and those induced by vaccine underwent marked clonal contraction.

CD4+ T cell isolation took place after 10 days of culture. This individual tested PCR-positive for SARS-CoV-2 infection between March and December 2020. Vaccination of participants consisted of two doses of either the BNT162b2 or mRNA-1273 vaccine. The sequence derives from a human donor who had a prior SARS-CoV-2 infection. The chain uses TRBV5-6 and TRBJ2-1; 11 nucleotides line up with TRBD2. The sequenced sample was CD4+ T cells from PBMCs cultured without peptide, obtained after COVID-19 vaccination. Here the CDR3 reads CASSLISGRASFF. CDR3 DNA sequence: TGTGCCAGCAGCCTGATTAGCGGGAGGGCCTCGTTCTTC.